This is a list of T cell receptor beta chains from one sample in a study of cytomegalovirus exposure and HLA in healthy donors. TCRdb keeps only in-frame clones here, not all; method: immunoSEQ multiplex PCR. The sample holds roughly 110,000 clones. Sequencing was done on a sample of PBMCs. The source of these receptors is a man aged 25-45 years in good health and CMV-seronegative. CDR3s include the opening cysteine and the closing phenylalanine or tryptophan. A D gene is named only where the DNA matches it firmly.

j_call d_call v_call cdr3_nt cdr3_aa
TRBJ2-1 . TRBV20-1 TGCAGTGCTAGAGGCGTCCCCGAGCAGTTCTTC CSARGVPEQFF
TRBJ1-5 . TRBV5-1 TGCGCCAGCAGCTTGTTACCGGGAAAAGAATGGCCCCAGCATTTT CASSLLPGKEWPQHF
TRBJ2-7 TRBD2 TRBV4-1 TGCGCCAGCAGCCAAGAGATAGCGGGGGCCTACGAGCAGTACTTC CASSQEIAGAYEQYF
TRBJ2-1 . TRBV7-2 TGTGCCAGCAGCTTAGGACAGAACAATGAGCAGTTCTTC CASSLGQNNEQFF
TRBJ2-1 TRBD1 TRBV2 TGTGCCAGCAGGGGACCGGGACAGGGGGCTGAGCAGTTCTTC CASRGPGQGAEQFF
TRBJ2-5 TRBD2 TRBV9 TGTGCCAGCAGCGCACGGGGTGGCGGGGGTCTATCCGTCGAGACCCAGTACTTC CASSARGGGGLSVETQYF
TRBJ2-5 . TRBV19 TGTGCCAGTACCCGGACAGCCCAAGAGACCCAGTACTTC CASTRTAQETQYF
TRBJ2-7 . TRBV11-3 TGTGCCAGCAGCTTAAGCTGGAGCTACGAGCAGTACTTC CASSLSWSYEQYF
TRBJ1-2 TRBD1 TRBV6-1 TGTGCCAGCAGTCCAGGGGGAACCGACTATGGCTACACCTTC CASSPGGTDYGYTF
TRBJ1-6 . TRBV6-6 TGTGCCAGCAGTTACTCTCCGGATTCACCCCTCCACTTT CASSYSPDSPLHF
TRBJ2-3 TRBD1 TRBV9 TGTGCCAGCAGCGTAGGGGCTAGGACAGGGACTAGCACAGATACGCAGTATTTT CASSVGARTGTSTDTQYF
TRBJ2-3 . TRBV7-9 TGTGCCGGTCGCCTTATAGAGACTGCCACAGATACGCAGTATTTT CAGRLIETATDTQYF
TRBJ2-7 TRBD2 TRBV6-6 TGTGCCAGCAGTAGCAGCGGGGGACGCTACGAGCAGTACTTC CASSSSGGRYEQYF
TRBJ1-1 TRBD1 TRBV4-1 TGCGCCAGCAGCCACCAGGGACAGGGCAATGAAGCTTTCTTT CASSHQGQGNEAFF
TRBJ2-1 . TRBV5-6 TGTGCCAGCAGCATGCTTGGTCTCGCCCCGTCCAGTGAGCAGTTCTTC CASSMLGLAPSSEQFF
TRBJ2-7 . TRBV6-4 TGTGCCAGCAGTGACAGTTACGAGCAGTACTTC CASSDSYEQYF
TRBJ2-2 TRBD1 TRBV28 TGTGCCAGCAGTTCCAATGGGGGACAGGGGTCGGCCGGGGAGCTGTTTTTT CASSSNGGQGSAGELFF
TRBJ2-1 TRBD2 TRBV6-1 TGTGCCAGCAATCGGCAGGGCGGGGGGTACAATGAGCAGTTCTTC CASNRQGGGYNEQFF
TRBJ1-5 . TRBV2 TGTGCCAGCAGTGTAGACCGGGATCAGCCCCAGCATTTT CASSVDRDQPQHF
TRBJ1-2 TRBD1 TRBV29-1 TGCAGCGTTGGACAGGGGCCCACGACGGGCTATGGCTACACCTTC CSVGQGPTTGYGYTF
TRBJ1-2 . TRBV11-3 TGTGCCAGCATCCCTCCTTTGGGCTACACCTTC CASIPPLGYTF
TRBJ2-1 TRBD2 TRBV13 TGTGCCAGCAGGCCCCGAGCGGGGGGGTACAATGAGCAGTTCTTC CASRPRAGGYNEQFF
TRBJ1-4 TRBD1 TRBV15 TGTGCCACCAGCAGCCGGGACAGGATCATGGAAAAACTGTTTTTT CATSSRDRIMEKLFF
TRBJ1-4 TRBD1 TRBV5-5 TGTGCCAGCAGAACGCCCGGGACAGAGCAGGAAAAACTGTTTTTT CASRTPGTEQEKLFF
TRBJ2-3 . TRBV10-3 TGTGCCATCAGTGAGTCCAGGGCCACCGAACTCCATCGTTACACAGATACGCAGTATTTT CAISESRATELHRYTDTQYF
TRBJ2-3 TRBD2 TRBV6-4 TGTGCCAGCAAGGATCGAGCGGGGGGCACAGATACGCAGTATTTT CASKDRAGGTDTQYF
TRBJ2-7 . TRBV5-4 TGTGCCAGCAGCCCGGGACTGACGATTTCCTACGAGCAGTACTTC CASSPGLTISYEQYF
TRBJ1-5 TRBD1 TRBV19 TGTGCCAGTATCTTGGGGACAGGGGAAAATCAGCCCCAGCATTTT CASILGTGENQPQHF
TRBJ2-3 . TRBV18 TGTGCCAGCTCATCCCGGGATCGCACAGATACGCAGTATTTT CASSSRDRTDTQYF
TRBJ2-2 TRBD1 TRBV7-2 TGTGCCAGCAGCTTAGGGGGACAGGGGGCGAACACCGGGGAGCTGTTTTTT CASSLGGQGANTGELFF
TRBJ1-1 . TRBV30 TGTGCCTGGAGTAGGGGCCCTGAAGCTTTCTTT CAWSRGPEAFF
TRBJ1-5 . TRBV19 TGTGCCAGTAGCAGAGACCCAGGGATTCGAAGTCGGCCCCAGCATTTT CASSRDPGIRSRPQHF
TRBJ1-6 . TRBV2 TGTGCCTCTCTAGGTTGGGAGGGGAATTCACCCCTCCACTTT CASLGWEGNSPLHF
TRBJ1-4 TRBD1 TRBV9 TGTGCCAGCAGCGCTCCGGACAGGGGGAATGAAAAACTGTTTTTT CASSAPDRGNEKLFF
TRBJ1-5 TRBD1 TRBV18 TGTGCCAGCTCACGACAGGGTAATCAGCCCCAGCATTTT CASSRQGNQPQHF
TRBJ2-7 . TRBV2 TGTGCCAGCAGTGGGTCCATGAGCTCCTACGAGCAGTACTTC CASSGSMSSYEQYF
TRBJ1-4 TRBD1 TRBV5-1 TGCGCCAGCAGCGGGGGACAGGGGGCGCCTGAAAAACTGTTTTTT CASSGGQGAPEKLFF
TRBJ2-7 TRBD2 TRBV7-9 TGTGCCAGCAGCCTCCTTAGCGGGGGCCACTACGAGCAGTACTTC CASSLLSGGHYEQYF
TRBJ2-6 . TRBV21-1 TGTGCCAGCAGCACCCAGGGACAGGGGGCCCCTCACTCTGGGGCCAACGTCCTGACTTTC CASSTQGQGAPHSGANVLTF
TRBJ1-2 . TRBV25-1 TGTGCCAGCAGTGCCCACCTAGGGGCAGGAGGCTACACCTTC CASSAHLGAGGYTF